These 18 T cell receptor beta chains were all obtained from the same sample, sequenced in a study of identical twins. MiXCR, run by TCRdb on the 5' RACE reads, gives a single entry per CDR3 protein. The table has 350,000 to 600,000 distinct CDR3 sequences, 12% to 15% seen once; the top ten hold approximately 0.52%. These data were likewise used in another study, on yellow fever vaccine responses in identical twins.

Source material: CD4+ T cells sorted from blood. These receptors came from a woman in her late teens or twenties in good health.

The chain joins TRBV15 to TRBJ2-5; no clear D gene. Trimming cost V 1 base and J 3 bases, with 6 bases left between them. The germline V gene has CDR1 LNHNV and CDR2 YYDKDF (reference sequence). This CDR3 is built from 13 residues. CDR3 sequence reads: CATSRGKEETQYF. CDR3 DNA: TGTGCCACCAGCAGAGGAAAAGAAGAGACCCAGTACTTC.

In this sample, this clonotype turned up a few times. The chain recombines TRBV12-2 with TRBJ2-7. TRBV12-2 corresponds to a pseudogene. The CDR3 consists of 11 residues. In DNA form, the CDR3 reads TGTGCAAGTCGCTTAGCCATGAACTGGGGATTC. Translating it yields CASRLAMNWGF.

This clonotype was recorded once. V usage is TRBV18 and J usage is TRBJ2-1; 13 bases align to TRBD2. V trimming: 0 bases; J trimming: 8 bases; junction bases outside the gene matches: 7. Germline V gene lookup returns CDR1 KGHSH and CDR2 LQKENI. The CDR3 loop spans 17 amino acids. In DNA, the CDR3 is TGTGCCAGCTCACCACCCTTACTAGCGGGGGGGGCTTATGAGCAGTTCTTC. Its protein is CASSPPLLAGGAYEQFF.

The table lists this clonotype with a few counts. The rearrangement joins TRBV7-2 to TRBJ2-1; 12 nucleotides line up with TRBD2. Germline values: CDR1 SGHTA, CDR2 FQGNSA. This CDR3 has 17 residues. The ends lost 3 bases at V and 4 bases at J; junction bases unmatched: 7. In DNA, the CDR3 is TGTGCCAGCAGCTTGCTAGCGGGAGGGGTTAGTTACAATGAGCAGTTCTTC. Translation gives CASSLLAGGVSYNEQFF.

The CDR3 DNA sequence: TGTGCCAGCAGCTTTGGGCCTGACACCGGGGAGCTGTTTTTT. This gives the protein CASSFGPDTGELFF. The V call is TRBV11-2, the J call TRBJ2-2; D not resolved. The V gene's germline CDR1 is SGHAT and CDR2 FQNNGV. V was shortened by 3 bases and J by 3 bases, with 8 bases between the two germline ends. The CDR3 consists of 14 residues.

In its sample, this clonotype was seen a few times. The chain is built from TRBV18 and TRBJ2-7; perhaps D is TRBD1 or TRBD2 (6 bases each). Germline V gives CDR1 KGHSH, CDR2 LQKENI. This CDR3 is 16 amino acids long. Trimming shortened V by 2 bases and J by 0 bases, and 14 bases separated the two germline ends. Written as DNA, the CDR3 is TGTGCCAGCTCACCATTAGGGGGGATTAACTCCTACGAGCAGTACTTC. The encoded protein is CASSPLGGINSYEQYF.

In this sample, this clonotype turned up a few times. This chain links TRBV29-1 with TRBJ2-2; no reliable D call. The germline V gene encodes CDR1 SQVTM and CDR2 ANQGSEA. V lost 4 bases, J lost 2 bases, and 11 bases lay in between. The CDR3 is made up of 14 amino acids. CDR3 protein: CSVGSRYNTGELFF. CDR3 in DNA: TGCAGCGTTGGGTCCCGCTATAACACCGGGGAGCTGTTTTTT.

Worth noting for this clonotype: A read error may account for a junction end that differs from germline. The rearrangement links TRBV2 to TRBJ2-1; 8 nucleotides match TRBD2. Per the germline V gene, CDR1 is SNHLY and CDR2 is FYNNEI. The CDR3 totals 15 residues. CDR3 sequence (DNA): TGCGCCAGCAGTGAGGACGGACTAGCTTGGAATGAGCAGTTCTTC. It encodes CASSEDGLAWNEQFF.

The J gene is TRBJ1-3, the V gene TRBV7-2, with 7 positions matching TRBD1. CDR1 and CDR2 (germline): SGHTA, FQGNSA. This CDR3 has 15 residues. After removal of 1 base from V and 3 bases from J, the junction contained 3 bases not matched to a gene. The CDR3 protein is CASSLGTGRGNTIYF. The CDR3 DNA reads TGTGCCAGCAGCTTAGGGACAGGTCGTGGAAACACCATATATTTT.

This clonotype was counted between two and nine times. The V gene is TRBV5-5, the J gene TRBJ2-1; 7 bases agree with TRBD2. The CDR3 is 15 residues long. Germline values: CDR1 SGHKS, CDR2 YYEKEE (reference sequence). Unmatched junction bases numbered 6, after V lost 0 bases and J lost 6 bases. CDR3 DNA sequence: TGTGCCAGCAGCTTGGTTGCGGGGGTAATCAATGAGCAGTTCTTC. Encoded protein: CASSLVAGVINEQFF.

This clonotype was seen only a few times. This chain connects TRBV6-1 to TRBJ2-7; 9 bases match TRBD1. Germline-derived CDR1 and CDR2 are MNHNS and SASEGT. CDR3 length: 14 amino acids. The ends lost 6 bases at V and 3 bases at J; junction bases unmatched: 6. The CDR3 nucleotides read TGTGCCAGCAGGGGGACAGGGAAAATCTACGAGCAGTACTTC. Its translation is CASRGTGKIYEQYF.

This clonotype was counted between two and nine times. V and J are TRBV7-2 and TRBJ2-7, with TRBD1 matching 8 bases. Unmatched junction bases numbered 7, after V lost 0 bases and J lost 3 bases. In germline, CDR1 is SGHTA, CDR2 FQGNSA. The CDR3 consists of 16 residues. CDR3 sequence reads: CASSLAGGTGYYEQYF. CDR3 coding DNA: TGTGCCAGCAGCTTAGCAGGCGGGACAGGATACTACGAGCAGTACTTC. The variable domain in full, with the rest retrieved from reference TRBV7-2 and TRBJ2-7, is GAGVSQSPSNKVTEKGKDVELRCDPISGHTALYWYRQSLGQGLEFLIYFQGNSAPDKSGLPSDRFSAERTGGSVSTLTIQRTQQEDSAVYLCASSLAGGTGYYEQYFGPGTRLTVT.

This clonotype was found a few times. The chain is built from TRBV9 and TRBJ2-1; tentatively, D is TRBD1 (6 bases). CDR1 is SGDLS, CDR2 YYNGEE, per germline. The ends were cut back, 4 bases at V and 0 bases at J, with 14 bases in the middle. The CDR3 loop spans 16 amino acids. The CDR3 loop reads CASSTSGVSSYNEQFF. The DNA for the CDR3 is TGTGCCAGCAGCACATCAGGGGTTAGCTCCTACAATGAGCAGTTCTTC.

DNA for the CDR3: TGCAGTGCCATACTAGCGGGGCAACAAGAGACCCAGTACTTC. Translated, it gives CSAILAGQQETQYF. The chain uses TRBV20-1 and TRBJ2-5, with 10 bases identical to TRBD2. Germline CDR1 is DFQATT and CDR2 is SNEGSKA (reference sequence). This CDR3 contains 14 residues. Trimming cost V 6 bases and J 2 bases; bases outside gene matches: 6.

The chain joins TRBV15 to TRBJ2-7; D is uncertain. CDR3 length: 14 residues. Trimming cost V 1 base and J 5 bases, with 12 bases left between them. The V gene's germline CDR1 is LNHNV and CDR2 YYDKDF (reference sequence). The CDR3 nucleotides are TGTGCCACCAGCAGAGGGGCAGGCGGCAACGAGCAGTACTTC. It yields the protein CATSRGAGGNEQYF.

The chain links TRBV5-1 to TRBJ1-1, with D uncertain. CDR1 and CDR2 from the germline V gene are SGHRS and YFSETQ. The CDR3 extends over 12 amino acids. V lost 2 bases and J lost 6, with 8 bases in between. The CDR3 loop reads CASSFIGAEAFF. The CDR3 coding sequence is TGCGCCAGCAGCTTTATCGGCGCTGAAGCTTTCTTT.

V gene TRBV11-2 combines with J gene TRBJ2-2, with 8 bases identical to TRBD1. The CDR3 consists of 15 residues. In germline, CDR1 is SGHAT, CDR2 FQNNGV. Trimming cost V 2 bases and J 6 bases; bases outside gene matches: 5. Here the CDR3 reads CASSLSGGSAGELFF. Written as DNA, the CDR3 is TGTGCCAGCAGCTTATCAGGGGGCAGCGCCGGGGAGCTGTTTTTT. The full variable domain, completed using reference TRBV11-2 and TRBJ2-2, is EAGVAQSPRYKIIEKRQSVAFWCNPISGHATLYWYQQILGQGPKLLIQFQNNGVVDDSQLPKDRFSAERLKGVDSTLKIQPAKLEDSAVYLCASSLSGGSAGELFFGEGSRLTVL.

V usage is TRBV5-1 and J usage is TRBJ1-1; 7 bases match TRBD1. Germline CDR1 is SGHRS and CDR2 is YFSETQ. The CDR3 is 15 amino acids. Germline trimming cut 1 base from V and 7 bases from J; bases unmatched to any gene: 10. Written as DNA, the CDR3 is TGCGCCAGCAGCTTGTCGACAGGGCCCCGTAATGAAGCTTTCTTT. Its protein product is CASSLSTGPRNEAFF.